A selection of T cell receptor beta chains follows, all from one sample in a study of blood T cells in healthy people across ages. TCRdb independently ran MiXCR on the 5' RACE reads; one entry per CDR3 protein. The data contain about 600,000 distinct CDR3 sequences, about 45% of them singletons. Sequencing input: blood. These receptors were taken from an elderly man in good health. Both conserved end residues are part of each CDR3. D genes are given only for firm matches. Some rows have no size entry. The others give once, few or many, or a class for an expanded clone.

CDR3 DNA	CDR3 protein	D gene	clone size	J gene	V gene
TGTGCCAGCAGCACGACGACCACAGGGCCGCGGGGAGAAAAACTGTTTTTT	CASSTTTTGPRGEKLFF	.	few	TRBJ1-4	TRBV7-9
TGCAGCGTTGTGACAGGGGCTAGCACAGATACGCAGTATTTT	CSVVTGASTDTQYF	TRBD1	few	TRBJ2-3	TRBV29-1
TGTGCCAGTAGTATCGGAGGGAGGTCCTACAATGAGCAGTTCTTC	CASSIGGRSYNEQFF	.	.	TRBJ2-1	TRBV19
TGTGCCAGCAGCTTAGAGGACTCGCAGTACTTC	CASSLEDSQYF	.	few	TRBJ2-7	TRBV7-2
TGTGCCAGCAGCACGACTAGCATGGGGAGGACCCAGTACTTC	CASSTTSMGRTQYF	TRBD2	few	TRBJ2-5	TRBV7-2
TGTGCCAGCAGTTTTATAGCGGGGCCTAGCACAGATACGCAGTATTTT	CASSFIAGPSTDTQYF	TRBD2	.	TRBJ2-3	TRBV12-3/TRBV12-4
TGCAGCGTGCTCCGGGAGCAGCACGAGCAGTACTTC	CSVLREQHEQYF	.	many	TRBJ2-7	TRBV29-1
TGTGCCAGCAGTTTAGAGTACAGCCTTAGGGAAAAACTGTTTTTT	CASSLEYSLREKLFF	.	.	TRBJ1-4	TRBV12-3/TRBV12-4
TGCAGTGCTCAAGGACAGGGGACAGATACGCAGTATTTT	CSAQGQGTDTQYF	TRBD1	few	TRBJ2-3	TRBV20-1
TGTGCCAGCAGCCCCCGCGCTGTTTTCGGGAGGGCCGGTGGGTACAATGAGCAGTTCTTC	CASSPRAVFGRAGGYNEQFF	TRBD2	.	TRBJ2-1	TRBV7-6
TGTGCCAGCAGCCAAGTAGCGGGAGTCCCCTACAATGAGCAGTTCTTC	CASSQVAGVPYNEQFF	TRBD2	.	TRBJ2-1	TRBV4-2
TGTGCCAGCAGCGTAGGATCCAGTAACTCCCAATGGGAGACCCAGTACTTC	CASSVGSSNSQWETQYF	.	.	TRBJ2-5	TRBV9
TGCGCCAGCACCCTACAAAGCGGTTATGCTTACGAGCAGTACTTC	CASTLQSGYAYEQYF	.	.	TRBJ2-7	TRBV5-1
TGTGCCAGCAGCCGCCGCGGACTAGCGTCGTACGAGCAGTACTTC	CASSRRGLASYEQYF	TRBD2	.	TRBJ2-7	TRBV11-2
TGCGCCAGCAGCACGGGACTAGCGGGAGGGATGGAAGATACGCAGTATTTT	CASSTGLAGGMEDTQYF	TRBD2	.	TRBJ2-3	TRBV5-1
TGTGCCAGCAGTTTATCGACAAGGGACAGGGGGCCCTACGAGCAGTACTTC	CASSLSTRDRGPYEQYF	TRBD1	.	TRBJ2-7	TRBV27
TGTGCCAGCAGTTACTCGCGGGAATACGAGCAGTACTTC	CASSYSREYEQYF	.	once	TRBJ2-7	TRBV6-2/TRBV6-3
TGTGCCAGCAGGCCGCGATATAGCTCCTACGAGCAGTACTTC	CASRPRYSSYEQYF	.	many	TRBJ2-7	TRBV6-5
TGTGCCAGCAGTCCCGGGGCGGTGTTAGACACTGAAGCTTTCTTT	CASSPGAVLDTEAFF	.	few	TRBJ1-1	TRBV6-6
TGTGCCACCAGCAGAAAAGGGACAGGGTTCCACAATCAGCCCCAGCATTTT	CATSRKGTGFHNQPQHF	TRBD1	.	TRBJ1-5	TRBV15
TGTGCCAGCAGCTTAGAGGGGCAGCCCCAGCATTTT	CASSLEGQPQHF	.	.	TRBJ1-5	TRBV13
TGTGCCAGCAGCGTAGGACAGAGCTCCTACAATGAGCAGTTCTTC	CASSVGQSSYNEQFF	.	large	TRBJ2-1	TRBV9
TGTGCCAGCAGCGGACGGACTAGCGGGGGGGACCTCCCATACGAGCAGTACTTC	CASSGRTSGGDLPYEQYF	TRBD2	many	TRBJ2-7	TRBV7-9
TGTGCCAGCAGATTAACTGGCGGGAGTGGCAAAAACATTCAGTACTTC	CASRLTGGSGKNIQYF	TRBD2	.	TRBJ2-4	TRBV27
TGTGCCAGCAGGGGCACGACCTACAATGAGCAGTTCTTC	CASRGTTYNEQFF	.	few	TRBJ2-1	TRBV6-2/TRBV6-3
TGCAGTGCTAGAGCCCGGGGGGGAGAAGAGCAGTACTTC	CSARARGGEEQYF	TRBD2	.	TRBJ2-5	TRBV20-1
TGTGCCAGCAGCAAAGTGAGATCTAGCGGAAACAATGAGCAGTTCTTC	CASSKVRSSGNNEQFF	.	.	TRBJ2-1	TRBV21-1
TGTGCCAGCAGCTTCGACAGGGTTGGGAGTTCACCCCTCCACTTT	CASSFDRVGSSPLHF	TRBD1	.	TRBJ1-6	TRBV7-2
TGTGCCAGCAGTTACCCGCAGGGAAGCAATCAGCCCCAGCATTTT	CASSYPQGSNQPQHF	.	many	TRBJ1-5	TRBV6-6
TGTGCCAGCAGCTTAGCGCACGGCGAGCAGTACTTC	CASSLAHGEQYF	.	few	TRBJ2-7	TRBV7-2
TGCAGCGGTTCACAAACCTCTGGAAACACCATATATTTT	CSGSQTSGNTIYF	.	.	TRBJ1-3	TRBV29-1
TGTGCCAGCAGTAGACAGGGCGACCATACGCAGTATTTT	CASSRQGDHTQYF	TRBD1	.	TRBJ2-3	TRBV6-5
TGTGCCAGCAGCGTAGGCACCGCGAACACCGGGGAGCTGTTTTTT	CASSVGTANTGELFF	.	.	TRBJ2-2	TRBV9
TGTGCCAGCAGTTTATTAGCGGGAGAGAATAATCAGCCCCAGCATTTT	CASSLLAGENNQPQHF	.	.	TRBJ1-5	TRBV27
TGTGCCAGCAGCTTAGCGTCCGGGATACCAACCTACGAGCAGTACTTC	CASSLASGIPTYEQYF	.	.	TRBJ2-7	TRBV7-2
TGCGCCAGCAGCCCTAAACTAGCCTACGAGCAGTACTTC	CASSPKLAYEQYF	.	.	TRBJ2-7	TRBV4-3
TGCGCCAGCAGCCAAGGGATAAACTCACCCCTCCACTTT	CASSQGINSPLHF	.	few	TRBJ1-6	TRBV4-3
TGTGCCAGCAGCTTAGGCCCAGGGGCGGGGGCCTACGAGCAGTACTTC	CASSLGPGAGAYEQYF	.	.	TRBJ2-7	TRBV7-9
TGTGCCAGCAGCTACAAGGGACAGGTCCAAGAGACCCAGTACTTC	CASSYKGQVQETQYF	TRBD1	.	TRBJ2-5	TRBV6-6
TGTGCCAGCCGGCCTAGCGGGAGGTTCGGCGAGACCCAGTACTTC	CASRPSGRFGETQYF	TRBD2	.	TRBJ2-5	TRBV7-2
TGCAGTGCTTCGTCGCCGTGGGAACAGGGCGATTATAGCAATCAGCCCCAGCATTTT	CSASSPWEQGDYSNQPQHF	.	.	TRBJ1-5	TRBV20-1
TGCGCCAGCAGCCAACAGCGGGCTAGCACAGATACGCAGTATTTT	CASSQQRASTDTQYF	.	few	TRBJ2-3	TRBV4-3
TGTGCCAGCAGTTTCACAGGGCGGGAACAGCCCCAGCATTTT	CASSFTGREQPQHF	.	many	TRBJ1-5	TRBV6-6
TGTGTCAGCAGTTTTTCGAGCGGGGGCTCCTACGAGCAGTACTTC	CVSSFSSGGSYEQYF	TRBD2	.	TRBJ2-7	TRBV28
TGTGCCAGCAGCTTAGGGTCTGGACAGGGAGTCGAGCAGTACTTC	CASSLGSGQGVEQYF	TRBD1	.	TRBJ2-7	TRBV7-2
TGTGCCAGCAGACGGGCAGGGGGCGCGGTCTACGAGCAGTACTTC	CASRRAGGAVYEQYF	TRBD1	once	TRBJ2-7	TRBV28
TGTGCCAGCAGCCCAGGGGGCGGGAGTTCCTACGAGCAGTACTTC	CASSPGGGSSYEQYF	.	few	TRBJ2-7	TRBV28
TGTGCCATCAGTGATCCAGGGGTTCACGGCTACACCTTC	CAISDPGVHGYTF	.	few	TRBJ1-2	TRBV10-3
TGTGCCAGCAGCCTCAGGAACACTGAAGCTTTCTTT	CASSLRNTEAFF	.	many	TRBJ1-1	TRBV6-6
TGCAGTGCTAGAGTACAGGGGGACGAAAAACTGTTTTTT	CSARVQGDEKLFF	TRBD1	.	TRBJ1-4	TRBV20-1
TGCAGCGTTGACTATAATCACGGCAATGAGCAGTTCTTC	CSVDYNHGNEQFF	.	.	TRBJ2-1	TRBV29-1
TGTGCCAGCAGTCCAGGGGGCCGTAATAATGGGCAGTACTTC	CASSPGGRNNGQYF	TRBD1	.	TRBJ2-5	TRBV6-6
TGTGCCACCACCCCAATTAGCGGCACCTCCTACGAGCAGTACTTC	CATTPISGTSYEQYF	.	.	TRBJ2-7	TRBV7-9
TGTGCCAGCAGCTTAAAGACGAACACCGGGGAGCTGTTTTTT	CASSLKTNTGELFF	.	few	TRBJ2-2	TRBV7-2
TGTGCCACCAGCAATCGGGGCGGGCAGCCCCAGCATTTT	CATSNRGGQPQHF	.	.	TRBJ1-5	TRBV15
TGCAGTGCTAGCGGGCTATCCTACAATGAGCAGTTCTTC	CSASGLSYNEQFF	.	.	TRBJ2-1	TRBV20-1
TGTGCCAGCAGTCCCCGGGTAGCGGGAGGACTCTACGAGCAGTACTTC	CASSPRVAGGLYEQYF	TRBD2	few	TRBJ2-7	TRBV25-1